The subject of this entry is one TCR beta chain. The data derive from a study of response to subunit inactivated influenza vaccine. TCRdb reprocessed the RT-PCR reads via MiXCR and lists one record per CDR3 protein. The table records about 480,000 distinct CDR3 sequences, over 10% of them present only once. Trimming shortened V by 4 bases and J by 3 bases, and 9 bases separated the two germline ends. This CDR3 comprises 13 residues. Germline CDR1 and CDR2: SNHLY and FYNNEI. This specimen consisted of PBMCs from blood, obtained 40 to 50 days after vaccination. The clonotype comes from a man in his fifties or sixties who received an inactivated influenza vaccine. The rearrangement uses TRBV2 and TRBJ1-1; D not certain. The CDR3 spells CASSAGGDTEAFF. CDR3 sequence (DNA): TGTGCCAGCAGTGCGGGTGGTGACACTGAAGCTTTCTTT. Full variable domain (rest looked up from reference TRBV2 and TRBJ1-1): EPEVTQTPSHQVTQMGQEVILRCVPISNHLYFYWYRQILGQKVEFLVSFYNNEISEKSEIFDDQFSVERPDGSNFTLKIRSTKLEDSAMYFCASSAGGDTEAFFGQGTRLTVV.